This T cell receptor beta chain was recorded in a study of T cell responses to AZD1222 COVID-19 vaccine. Study details: Second doses that came at about 4 or about 12 weeks were put together. Study-level points and caveats: Vaccine-related CD4 TCRs covered spike, predominating at 160-218 and 743-854. Every sample of the repertoires postdated the peak T cell response. Seropositive status at baseline applied to only five to seven AZD1222 recipients.

Here immunoSEQ multiplex PCR was the method, and the copy in TCRdb shows in-frame clones only, minus some. The sample has some 120,000 clones, around 90% seen once. Regarding this clone: Its antigen is not identified.

Germline values: CDR1 ENHRY, CDR2 SYGVKD. Deletions cut 0 bases from V and 10 bases from J, with 13 bases between. The CDR3 has 15 amino acids. The specimen comprised peripheral blood, sampled on day 0 of AZD1222 vaccination. The J gene is TRBJ1-6, the V gene TRBV10-3, with unresolved D. The TCR originated in an adult in good health. The CDR3 DNA is TGTGCCATCAGTGAGTCTCAGGTACCCAAGTCACCCCTCCACTTT. Its protein product is CAISESQVPKSPLHF.